What follows are 26 T cell receptor beta chains derived from one specimen sequenced in a study of blood T cell repertoires in COVID-19. Produced via immunoSEQ multiplex PCR; TCRdb's table is partial and in-frame only. The sample lists approximately 140,000 clones, just over 85% seen once, with roughly 3.4% in the top ten. The sequenced sample was peripheral blood. These receptors originate from a man aged 70 or older with acute or convalescent COVID-19.

The chain employs TRBV10-3 and TRBJ1-1, with TRBD1 identical over 10 bases. Trimming took 5 bases from V and 3 from J; bases not matched to a gene: 3. The germline V gene encodes CDR1 ENHRY and CDR2 SYGVKD. This CDR3 is 14 amino acids long. This CDR3 is CAISKGTGDTEAFF. The CDR3 DNA reads TGTGCCATCAGTAAGGGGACAGGGGACACTGAAGCTTTCTTT.

The chain recombines TRBV6-5 with TRBJ1-6; TRBD1 matches 9 bases. The CDR3 consists of 15 residues. V lost 6 bases to trimming and J lost 7 bases; unmatched junction nucleotides: 7. CDR1 MNHEY and CDR2 SVGAGI come from the germline V gene. The CDR3 region has the DNA TGTGCCAGCAGAACGACGACAGGGGGGAATTCACCCCTCCACTTT. Translating it yields CASRTTTGGNSPLHF.

V and J are TRBV14 and TRBJ2-5; 8 positions match TRBD1. Germline lookup yields CDR1 SGHDN and CDR2 FVKESK. The CDR3 spans 18 residues. V lost 1 base and J lost 5; bases outside the gene matches: 15. Here the CDR3 reads CASSQAGFRDRRGETQYF. The CDR3 DNA is TGTGCCAGCAGCCAAGCCGGATTCCGGGACAGGAGGGGGGAGACCCAGTACTTC.

V usage is TRBV10-3 and J usage is TRBJ2-7; 12 bases agree with TRBD2. With 2 bases clipped from V and 3 bases from J, the junction kept 8 bases outside the gene matches. In germline, CDR1 is ENHRY, CDR2 SYGVKD. The CDR3 consists of 17 residues. CDR3 sequence: CAISEASGRAWDYEQYF. In DNA, the CDR3 is TGTGCCATCAGTGAGGCTAGCGGGAGGGCCTGGGACTACGAGCAGTACTTC.

The V and J genes are TRBV24-1 and TRBJ2-5; no clear D gene. This CDR3 has 14 amino acids. CDR1 KGHDR and CDR2 SFDVKD come from the germline V gene. The V and J ends lost 1 base and 4 bases respectively, with 9 bases between them. CDR3 bases: TGTGCCACCAGTGATTTTGCTAGAGGAGAGACCCAGTACTTC. It codes for CATSDFARGETQYF.

The chain combines TRBV5-1 with TRBJ2-5; TRBD2 agrees at 10 bases. Germline CDR1 SGHRS, CDR2 YFSETQ. This CDR3 comprises 15 residues. Trimming took 4 bases from V and 2 from J; bases not matched to a gene: 5. In DNA form, the CDR3 reads TGCGCCAGCAGCAGGGGGACTAGCGCACAAGAGACCCAGTACTTC. Translating gives CASSRGTSAQETQYF.

This clone was picked up one time. This sequence joins TRBV19 and TRBJ1-5; a possible D gene is TRBD1 (5 bases). The CDR3 consists of 15 residues. Germline V gives CDR1 LNHDA, CDR2 SQIVND (reference sequence). V dropped 3 bases and J dropped 5 bases, with 14 bases sitting between them. The DNA for the CDR3 is TGTGCCAGTAGTATGGTTCAGGGATTAGATCAGCCCCAGCATTTT. This translates into CASSMVQGLDQPQHF.

This clone was found once. The rearrangement joins TRBV9 to TRBJ1-1, with D unclear. This CDR3 region has 14 residues. The germline V gene encodes CDR1 SGDLS and CDR2 YYNGEE. V shed 1 base and J shed 5 bases, with 12 bases lying between them. CDR3 DNA: TGTGCCAGCAGCGTAACGGACTCGAGGACTGAAGCTTTCTTT. It is translated as CASSVTDSRTEAFF.

This chain uses TRBV28 with TRBJ2-2; 8 nucleotides line up with TRBD1. Germline CDR1 MDHEN, CDR2 SYDVKM. The J segment lost 5 bases and the V segment lost 3 bases, leaving 5 bases of the junction unmatched. The CDR3 has 15 residues. CDR3 in amino acids: CASSFTGGNTGELFF. CDR3 DNA: TGTGCCAGCAGTTTCACAGGGGGAAATACCGGGGAGCTGTTTTTT.

This chain uses TRBV6-5 with TRBJ1-3; D unresolved. Trimming removed 10 bases at V and 4 bases at J, with 11 bases between. Germline V gene lookup returns CDR1 MNHEY and CDR2 SVGAGI. The CDR3 runs 12 residues. In DNA, the CDR3 is TGTGCCACTTTCTCAGGCGGAAACACCATATATTTT. It translates to CATFSGGNTIYF.

V and J are TRBV21-1 and TRBJ2-1; the D call of TRBD1 is as the table states it, not checked on the DNA. TRBV21-1 is reported as a pseudogene. This CDR3 has 13 residues. The CDR3 region has the DNA TGTGCCAGCAGCCGTATAGAGACAGGTGAGCAGTTCTTC. Protein sequence: CASSRIETGEQFF.

This chain joins TRBV19 and TRBJ2-1, with D perhaps matching TRBD2 (5 bases). V was trimmed by 6 bases and J by 2 bases, leaving 8 bases between them. Germline V gives CDR1 LNHDA, CDR2 SQIVND (reference sequence). The CDR3 consists of 13 residues. The CDR3 loop reads CASSRGPYNEQFF. The DNA for the CDR3 is TGTGCCAGTAGCCGAGGGCCCTACAATGAGCAGTTCTTC.

The rearrangement links TRBV28 to TRBJ2-7; 12 nucleotides agree with TRBD1. CDR1 MDHEN and CDR2 SYDVKM come from the germline V gene. The CDR3 has 16 residues. The junction had 8 bases not matched to a gene; V was cut back by 2 bases and J by 6 bases. The CDR3 nucleotides read TGTGCCAGCAGTTTAACCGGGACAGGGGGCTCAGGCGAGCAGTACTTC. This sequence encodes CASSLTGTGGSGEQYF.

This chain uses TRBV28 with TRBJ1-5; D might be TRBD1 (6 bases). The CDR3 is made up of 15 amino acids. The germline gives CDR1 MDHEN, CDR2 SYDVKM. V lost 6 bases, J lost 1 base, and 13 bases lay in between. This chain's CDR3 is CASRLTGMSNQPQHF. Here the CDR3 DNA reads TGTGCCAGCAGGCTCACAGGGATGAGCAATCAGCCCCAGCATTTT.

V and J are TRBV29-1 and TRBJ2-1; 7 nucleotides line up with TRBD2. The V and J ends lost 2 bases and 6 bases, in that order; junction bases with no gene match: 10. Germline V gene data show CDR1 as SQVTM and CDR2 as ANQGSEA. This CDR3 is 15 amino acids long. The CDR3 DNA is TGCAGCGTTGAACAAGCGGGACGGATAATCAATGAGCAGTTCTTC. Translation: CSVEQAGRIINEQFF.

The chain uses TRBV5-1 and TRBJ2-5; 8 nucleotides line up with TRBD2. The CDR3 covers 15 residues. Germline V gene lookup returns CDR1 SGHRS and CDR2 YFSETQ. With 4 bases clipped from V and 4 bases from J, the junction kept 9 bases outside the gene matches. The CDR3 spells CASSAGGYMGETQYF. CDR3 bases: TGCGCCAGCAGCGCGGGAGGATATATGGGAGAGACCCAGTACTTC.

The chain's CDR3 is CASSRDRAAPEAFF. CDR3 nucleotide sequence: TGTGCCAGCAGCCGGGACAGGGCGGCCCCTGAAGCTTTCTTT. This chain connects TRBV4-2 to TRBJ1-1; TRBD1 agrees at 9 bases. This CDR3 is 14 amino acids long. Trimming cost V 4 bases and J 6 bases; bases outside gene matches: 6. Germline values: CDR1 LGHNA, CDR2 YNFKEQ.

The chain has TRBV7-6 and TRBJ2-7; TRBD1 matches 10 bases. V shed 1 base, J shed 2 bases, and the junction held 2 bases outside the gene matches. Germline-derived CDR1 and CDR2 are SGHVS and FNYEAQ. CDR3 length: 15 residues. CDR3 nucleotide sequence: TGTGCCAGCAGCTTAGGGGGACAGGGGACCTACGAGCAGTACTTC. Translation: CASSLGGQGTYEQYF.

This clone turned up a few times. The chain uses TRBV30 and TRBJ1-5; D perhaps matches TRBD1 (6 bases). V lost 5 bases, J lost 5 bases, and 13 bases lay in between. Germline CDR1 reads GTSNPN; CDR2 reads SVGIG (reference sequence). The CDR3 is 13 residues long. CDR3 region: CAWQGSSDQPQHF. CDR3 nucleotides: TGTGCCTGGCAGGGGAGTTCGGATCAGCCCCAGCATTTT.

This rearrangement joins TRBV10-3 to TRBJ2-1; D ambiguous. Per the germline V gene, CDR1 is ENHRY and CDR2 is SYGVKD. The CDR3 is 15 residues long. Deletions cut 6 bases from V and 0 bases from J, with 12 bases between. CDR3 protein: CAIRSQASSYNEQFF. CDR3 nucleotides: TGTGCCATCAGGAGTCAGGCGAGCTCCTACAATGAGCAGTTCTTC.

The chain couples TRBV29-1 to TRBJ2-5; TRBD2 aligns across 12 bases. J was trimmed by 5 bases and V by 7 bases; bases with no gene match: 8. Germline V gene lookup returns CDR1 SQVTM and CDR2 ANQGSEA. CDR3 length equals 14 residues. CDR3 sequence reads: CSAEGLAGWETQYF. CDR3 coding DNA: TGCAGCGCCGAAGGACTAGCGGGATGGGAGACCCAGTACTTC.

This chain uses TRBV5-4 with TRBJ2-1, with TRBD2 matching 7 bases. The V segment lost 5 bases and the J segment 6 bases; nucleotides outside the gene matches: 17. There are 17 residues in the CDR3. The germline V gene encodes CDR1 SGHNT and CDR2 YYREEE (reference sequence). DNA of the CDR3: TGTGCCAGCAGGAGCGGGCAAACTGGGAGGGGTAGCAATGAGCAGTTCTTC. Translating gives CASRSGQTGRGSNEQFF.

The CDR3 protein is CASSTGGDGGELFF. The DNA for the CDR3 is TGTGCCAGCAGCACAGGGGGCGATGGCGGGGAGCTGTTTTTT. V and J are TRBV7-9 and TRBJ2-2; 9 positions agree with TRBD1. The CDR3 is 14 residues long. Trimming took 5 bases from V and 7 from J; bases not matched to a gene: 5. The germline CDR1 and CDR2 sequences are SEHNR and FQNEAQ (reference sequence).

This clone was counted a single time. The V call is TRBV5-6, the J call TRBJ2-7; D not certain. This CDR3 is 13 amino acids long. Germline V CDR1 and CDR2: SGHDT, YYEEEE. V lost 0 bases, J lost 5 bases, and 9 bases lay in between. The CDR3 bases are TGTGCCAGCAGCTTGGCCGGCGGCCACGAGCAGTACTTC. Its translation is CASSLAGGHEQYF.

The rearrangement joins TRBV4-2 to TRBJ2-7; 11 bases are shared with TRBD2. CDR1 is LGHNA and CDR2 is YNFKEQ in the germline V gene. This CDR3 contains 15 residues. After removal of 0 bases from V and 3 bases from J, the junction contained 1 base not matched to a gene. The chain's CDR3 is CASSQETSGSYEQYF. The CDR3 DNA sequence: TGTGCCAGCAGCCAAGAAACTAGCGGGAGCTACGAGCAGTACTTC.

The chain recombines TRBV3-1 (or the pseudogene TRBV3-2) with TRBJ2-3; 8 positions agree with TRBD2. Trimming at V came to 4 bases and at J to 0 bases, leaving 3 bases not matched to a gene. The germline V gene encodes CDR1 LGHDT and CDR2 YNNKEL (reference sequence). There are 15 residues in the CDR3. The CDR3 DNA is TGTGCCAGCAGCCGGTTAGCGGGGAGCACAGATACGCAGTATTTT. It yields the protein CASSRLAGSTDTQYF.